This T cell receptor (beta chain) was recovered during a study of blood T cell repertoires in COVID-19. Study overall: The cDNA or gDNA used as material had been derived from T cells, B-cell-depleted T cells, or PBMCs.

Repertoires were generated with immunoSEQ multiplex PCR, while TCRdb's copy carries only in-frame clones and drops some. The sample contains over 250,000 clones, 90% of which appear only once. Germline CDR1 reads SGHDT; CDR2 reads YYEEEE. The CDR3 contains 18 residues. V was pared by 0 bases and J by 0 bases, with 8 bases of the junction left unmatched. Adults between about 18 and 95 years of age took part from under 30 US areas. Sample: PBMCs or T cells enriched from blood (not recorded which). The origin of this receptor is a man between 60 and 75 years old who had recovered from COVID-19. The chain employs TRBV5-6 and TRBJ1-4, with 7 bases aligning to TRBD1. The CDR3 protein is CASSLERTGPATNEKLFF. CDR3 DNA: TGTGCCAGCAGCTTGGAGCGGACAGGTCCCGCAACTAATGAAAAACTGTTTTTT. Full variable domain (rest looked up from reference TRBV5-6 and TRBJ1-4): DAGVTQSPTHLIKTRGQQVTLRCSPKSGHDTVSWYQQALGQGPQFIFQYYEEEERQRGNFPDRFSGHQFPNYSSELNVNALLLGDSALYLCASSLERTGPATNEKLFFGSGTQLSVL.